This entry describes one TCR beta chain. What it recognizes is unknown. Data came from immunoSEQ multiplex PCR; TCRdb stores just in-frame clones and leaves some out. The sample holds roughly 180,000 clones; over 80% are singletons and the top ten take around 0.97%. The data are from a study of T cell responses to AZD1222 COVID-19 vaccine. Regarding the study as a whole: Repertoire sampling was restricted to post-peak T cell response timepoints. Baseline seropositivity characterized only six or seven AZD1222 recipients. Among the donors, most were white British and more were female, and clonal diversity was possibly underestimated.

The CDR3 is made up of 18 amino acids. The V gene's germline CDR1 is SGHTA and CDR2 FQGNSA. Trimming took off 0 bases at V and 0 bases at J, with 14 bases between the two ends. This chain uses TRBV7-2 with TRBJ1-4; D unresolved. Sample: peripheral blood, taken 28 days after the second dose of the MenACWY control vaccine. This clonotype was obtained from an adult who received the MenACWY meningococcal vaccine as a control. CDR3 in amino acids: CASSLARIEGATNEKLFF. The CDR3, as DNA: TGTGCCAGCAGCTTAGCGCGAATTGAGGGTGCAACTAATGAAAAACTGTTTTTT. The whole variable domain, remainder taken from reference TRBV7-2 and TRBJ1-4, is GAGVSQSPSNKVTEKGKDVELRCDPISGHTALYWYRQSLGQGLEFLIYFQGNSAPDKSGLPSDRFSAERTGGSVSTLTIQRTQQEDSAVYLCASSLARIEGATNEKLFFGSGTQLSVL.